One and the same sample provided the 15 T cell receptor beta chains below, sequenced in a study of shared clonotypes between healthy human individuals. Profiled with immunoSEQ multiplex PCR; TCRdb holds only in-frame clones, not every one. Seen here are 740,000 or so clones, roughly 73% observed once, and the top ten hold about 1.8%. The sequenced sample consisted of memory CD4+ T cells sorted from blood. Subset meaning: CD45RA-negative fraction. Receptors were obtained from a woman in her 30s in good health.

This clone was detected only once. The chain couples TRBV30 to TRBJ1-4, with 8 bases identical to TRBD1. V was pared by 7 bases and J by 5 bases, with 6 bases of the junction left unmatched. CDR3 length: 13 residues. Germline CDR1 and CDR2: GTSNPN and SVGIG (reference sequence). This CDR3 is CALGRTGNEKLFF. In DNA form, the CDR3 reads TGTGCCTTGGGTAGGACAGGGAATGAAAAACTGTTTTTT.

This clone was seen only a few times. The CDR3 is CASSQAGGLWNEQYF. CDR3 sequence (DNA): TGTGCCAGCAGCCAAGCGGGAGGGCTTTGGAATGAGCAGTACTTC. This sequence joins TRBV14 and TRBJ2-7, with TRBD2 identical over 8 bases. This CDR3 contains 15 residues. Germline lookup yields CDR1 SGHDN and CDR2 FVKESK. Losses at the gene ends were 1 base for V and 7 bases for J; bases not matched to a gene: 9.

This rearrangement joins TRBV28 to TRBJ1-2; 8 positions agree with TRBD1. There are 14 residues in the CDR3. V was pared by 5 bases and J by 3 bases, with 5 bases of the junction left unmatched. CDR1 and CDR2 (germline): MDHEN, SYDVKM. CDR3 region: CASSSRTGYYGYTF. The CDR3, as DNA: TGTGCCAGCAGTAGTCGGACAGGGTACTATGGCTACACCTTC.

This clone has more than one count but fewer than ten. The genes are TRBV10-1 and TRBJ2-2, with no clear D. CDR1 WNHNN and CDR2 SYGVQD come from the germline V gene (reference sequence). The CDR3 spans 13 residues. V lost 6 bases and J lost 0, with 5 bases in between. The CDR3, as DNA: TGCGCCAGCAGAGCCTCGAACACCGGGGAGCTGTTTTTT. It specifies CASRASNTGELFF.

The chain joins TRBV5-4 to TRBJ1-1; weak D call: TRBD1 (5 bases). The CDR3 loop spans 13 amino acids. Germline CDR1 SGHNT, CDR2 YYREEE (reference sequence). The V end lost 4 bases, the J end lost 8 bases, and 15 bases lay between the germline ends. CDR3 sequence: CASSKDISGEAFF. CDR3 nucleotide sequence: TGTGCCAGCAGCAAGGACATCTCGGGGGAAGCTTTCTTT.

V and J are TRBV6-1 and TRBJ2-2; TRBD1 agrees at 7 bases. Germline CDR1 is MNHNS and CDR2 is SASEGT. The CDR3 totals 14 residues. V shed 6 bases and J 4 bases; nucleotides not matched to a gene: 5. CDR3 coding DNA: TGTGCCAGCAGGGGGGACAGAAGCACCGGGGAGCTGTTTTTT. This gives the protein CASRGDRSTGELFF.

This clone was detected a few times. Other DNA sequences within the sample encode an identical CDR3. This sequence joins TRBV7-2 and TRBJ1-1; no reliable D call. Trimming removed 2 bases at V and 1 base at J, with 5 bases between. Per the germline V gene, CDR1 is SGHTA and CDR2 is FQGNSA. The CDR3 loop spans 13 amino acids. The CDR3: CASSLHRNTEAFF. The CDR3, as DNA: TGTGCCAGCAGCTTACACCGGAACACTGAAGCTTTCTTT.

The chain combines TRBV7-2 with TRBJ1-5; the D is unclear. The CDR3 length is 17 residues. With 3 bases removed from V and 1 base from J, the gap between germline ends came to 16 bases. Germline V gene lookup returns CDR1 SGHTA and CDR2 FQGNSA. The CDR3 is CASSLVRAQHSNQPQHF. The CDR3 DNA reads as TGTGCCAGCAGCTTGGTACGAGCTCAGCACAGCAATCAGCCCCAGCATTTT.

As regards this clone: Other nucleotide sequences from this sample produce the same CDR3. The rearrangement joins TRBV6-6 to TRBJ1-5; maybe TRBD1 (6 bases). Per germline, CDR1 MNHNY and CDR2 SVGAGI (reference sequence). Deletions cut 6 bases from V and 0 bases from J, with 12 bases between. The CDR3 is 15 residues long. The CDR3 DNA reads as TGTGCCAGCAGAGGGGGGCCGTATAGCAATCAGCCCCAGCATTTT. Translated, it gives CASRGGPYSNQPQHF.

The chain combines TRBV28 with TRBJ2-3; D remains unclear. The CDR3 sequence is 10 residues long. Trimming pared 8 bases from V and 5 bases from J, leaving 5 bases between. Germline CDR1 reads MDHEN; CDR2 reads SYDVKM. The CDR3 region is CASGRDTQYF. The CDR3 bases are TGTGCCAGCGGTCGAGATACGCAGTATTTT.

This chain connects TRBV27 to TRBJ2-7; tentatively, D is TRBD2 (5 bases). V dropped 4 bases and J dropped 2 bases, with 12 bases sitting between them. The germline gives CDR1 MNHEY, CDR2 SMNVEV (reference sequence). CDR3 length: 14 amino acids. Here the CDR3 reads CASSSITGTYEQYF. DNA of the CDR3: TGTGCCAGCAGTTCCATAACCGGGACCTACGAGCAGTACTTC.

The chain is built from TRBV29-1 and TRBJ2-7, with D perhaps matching TRBD2 (5 bases). Trimming took 4 bases from V and 3 from J, leaving 7 bases between them. CDR1 and CDR2 from the germline V gene are SQVTM and ANQGSEA. CDR3 length equals 11 residues. The CDR3 DNA follows: TGCAGCGTTGCTGCGGGCTACGAGCAGTACTTC. It specifies CSVAAGYEQYF.

This sequence joins TRBV28 and TRBJ1-2, with 10 bases identical to TRBD1. The junction had 7 bases not matched to a gene; V was cut back by 7 bases and J by 2 bases. The length of the CDR3 is 15 residues. The V gene's germline CDR1 is MDHEN and CDR2 SYDVKM. In DNA form, the CDR3 reads TGTGCCAGCAATCCGGGACAGGGGTCCAACTATGGCTACACCTTC. Protein: CASNPGQGSNYGYTF.

V usage is TRBV18 and J usage is TRBJ2-7; 10 bases agree with TRBD1. Germline V gene sequence: CDR1 KGHSH, CDR2 LQKENI. With V trimmed by 7 bases and J by 0 bases, 6 bases remained unmatched. The CDR3 totals 15 residues. As DNA, the CDR3 is TGTGCCAGCTTACCGGGACAGGGGTCCTCCTACGAGCAGTACTTC. It translates to CASLPGQGSSYEQYF.

This clone has more than one count but fewer than ten. The V gene is TRBV20-1, the J gene TRBJ1-4, with D hard to call. The CDR3 is made up of 11 amino acids. The germline CDR1 and CDR2 sequences are DFQATT and SNEGSKA (reference sequence). The V and J ends lost 4 bases and 7 bases respectively, with 7 bases between them. DNA for the CDR3: TGCAGTGCTATTTTAACTGAAAAACTGTTTTTT. Amino acid sequence: CSAILTEKLFF.